The clone carrying this T cell receptor (beta chain) came up a few times. Its antigen is unknown. These data are taken from a study of response to subunit inactivated influenza vaccine. One entry per CDR3 protein results from TCRdb running MiXCR on the RT-PCR reads. The sample lists some 520,000 distinct CDR3 sequences; about 15% were seen once. Points from the study as a whole: Only a handful of new T cells, the authors suggested, are recruited with each seasonal influenza vaccination.

Germline V CDR1 and CDR2: SGHVS, FNYEAQ. V lost 5 bases, J lost 6 bases, and 16 bases lay in between. The CDR3 runs 15 residues. The chain has TRBV7-6 and TRBJ2-2; maybe TRBD1 (5 bases). The sequenced sample was CD4+ T cells sorted from PBMCs, obtained about 24 months after vaccination. This TCR was sampled from a man aged 50 to 69 who received an inactivated influenza vaccine. CDR3 sequence reads: CASSGAGKGPGELFF. CDR3 bases: TGTGCCAGCAGCGGGGCAGGGAAGGGTCCCGGGGAGCTGTTTTTT. Full variable domain (remainder filled in from reference TRBV7-6 and TRBJ2-2): GAGVSQSPRYKVTKRGQDVALRCDPISGHVSLYWYRQALGQGPEFLTYFNYEAQQDKSGLPNDRFSAERPEGSISTLTIQRTEQRDSAMYRCASSGAGKGPGELFFGEGSRLTVL.